The 14 T cell receptor beta chains presented below share a single source sample, sequenced in a study of beta chain features in type 1 diabetes. Sequencing targeted expressed TCRB transcripts, as all isolated RNA had been reverse transcribed. Profiled with immunoSEQ multiplex PCR; TCRdb holds only in-frame clones, not every one. The table lists nearly 250,000 clones, about 14% of them singletons, with about 0.026% in the top ten. Sequencing used naive CD4+ T cells from blood. The receptors stem from a woman in her 40s in good health.

V and J are TRBV29-1 and TRBJ2-5; 8 positions match TRBD1. The J segment lost 11 bases and the V segment lost 1 base, leaving 9 bases of the junction unmatched. The CDR3 spans 13 residues. From germline, CDR1 is SQVTM and CDR2 ANQGSEA. The CDR3 sequence is CSVEGQGTFKQYF. Written as DNA, the CDR3 is TGCAGCGTTGAAGGACAGGGGACTTTCAAGCAGTACTTC.

The rearrangement uses TRBV2 and TRBJ2-5; a weak D match, TRBD2 (5 bases). The CDR3 is 12 residues long. V was shortened by 6 bases and J by 4 bases, with 9 bases between the two germline ends. Germline CDR1 and CDR2: SNHLY and FYNNEI. CDR3 protein: CASRGRGETQYF. The CDR3 coding sequence is TGTGCCAGCAGAGGGAGAGGAGAGACCCAGTACTTC.

Comments on this clone: At one end, the junction sequence differs from germline, possibly due to a read error. The rearrangement links TRBV5-1 to TRBJ2-7; possible D gene TRBD1, 5 bases. This CDR3 is built from 12 residues. Germline assignment: CDR1 SGHRS and CDR2 YFSETQ. The DNA for the CDR3 is TGCGCCAGCAGTTTGGCAGGGTACGAGCAGCACTTC. This sequence encodes CASSLAGYEQHF.

This clone was counted between two and nine times. V usage is TRBV7-9 and J usage is TRBJ2-7; 11 nucleotides line up with TRBD1. The V gene's germline CDR1 is SEHNR and CDR2 FQNEAQ (reference sequence). J was trimmed by 7 bases and V by 5 bases; bases with no gene match: 7. The CDR3 runs to 14 residues. CDR3 nucleotide sequence: TGTGCCAGCAGCCCTGGACAGGGGGCGAGGGAGCAGTACTTC. As protein: CASSPGQGAREQYF.

The V call is TRBV6-1, the J call TRBJ2-1; TRBD2 matches at 7 bases. The CDR3 is 11 amino acids. V trimming: 6 bases; J trimming: 12 bases; junction bases outside the gene matches: 5. Germline-derived CDR1 and CDR2 are MNHNS and SASEGT. DNA for the CDR3: TGTGCCAGCAGATTTAGCGGGCCGCAGTTCTTC. Protein sequence: CASRFSGPQFF.

The CDR3 nucleotides are TGTGCCAGCAGCGTAGATCGGGGAACCGGCTACACCTTC. As protein: CASSVDRGTGYTF. The chain links TRBV9 to TRBJ1-2, with no clear D. Trimming cost V 0 bases and J 8 bases, with 11 bases left between them. The V gene's germline CDR1 is SGDLS and CDR2 YYNGEE. The CDR3 is 13 amino acids.

A few counts support this clone. The V call is TRBV5-6, the J call TRBJ2-3; no definite D call. The CDR3 totals 13 residues. Trimming removed 1 base at V and 4 bases at J, with 7 bases between. CDR1 SGHDT and CDR2 YYEEEE come from the germline V gene. CDR3 bases: TGTGCCAGCAGCTTGTACAGATCAGATACGCAGTATTTT. Protein product: CASSLYRSDTQYF.

This clone turned up a few times. The chain recombines TRBV19 with TRBJ1-5; perhaps TRBD1 as D (6 bases). Germline V gene sequence: CDR1 LNHDA, CDR2 SQIVND (reference sequence). This CDR3 is 16 amino acids long. Trimming pared 4 bases from V and 0 bases from J, leaving 13 bases between. CDR3 DNA: TGTGCCAGTAGTACGCTACGACAGGTTAGCAATCAGCCCCAGCATTTT. Translation: CASSTLRQVSNQPQHF.

The CDR3 DNA is TGTGCCAGCAGTTGGGCGGAGGGGACTGAAGCTTTCTTT. Translating gives CASSWAEGTEAFF. The V and J genes are TRBV6-6 and TRBJ1-1; tentative D call: TRBD1 (5 bases). The CDR3 is 13 amino acids. The germline gives CDR1 MNHNY, CDR2 SVGAGI (reference sequence). Trimming left V 4 bases short and J 5 bases short, with 11 bases between.

This clone was found a few times. The chain joins TRBV15 to TRBJ1-4, with D tentatively TRBD1 (6 bases). V was trimmed by 5 bases and J by 8 bases, leaving 12 bases between them. The germline V gene encodes CDR1 LNHNV and CDR2 YYDKDF (reference sequence). The CDR3 totals 13 residues. DNA of the CDR3: TGTGCCACCAGCGGGACACACAGGGAAAAACTGTTTTTT. Translation: CATSGTHREKLFF. Using reference TRBV15 and TRBJ1-4 for the parts outside the CDR3, the full variable domain is DAMVIQNPRYQVTQFGKPVTLSCSQTLNHNVMYWYQQKSSQAPKLLFHYYDKDFNNEADTPDNFQSRRPNTSFCFLDIRSPGLGDTAMYLCATSGTHREKLFFGSGTQLSVL.

This clone occurred a few times. This rearrangement joins TRBV7-9 to TRBJ1-4, with 7 bases aligning to TRBD1. The CDR3 is 15 amino acids. The junction had 10 bases not matched to a gene; V was cut back by 5 bases and J by 7 bases. The germline V gene encodes CDR1 SEHNR and CDR2 FQNEAQ (reference sequence). CDR3 sequence reads: CASSLTGSMSEKLFF. The DNA for the CDR3 is TGTGCCAGCAGCCTGACAGGGAGCATGAGTGAAAAACTGTTTTTT. The complete variable domain, with remaining parts taken from reference TRBV7-9 and TRBJ1-4, reads DTGVSQNPRHKITKRGQNVTFRCDPISEHNRLYWYRQTLGQGPEFLTYFQNEAQLEKSRLLSDRFSAERPKGSFSTLEIQRTEQGDSAMYLCASSLTGSMSEKLFFGSGTQLSVL.

V usage is TRBV15 and J usage is TRBJ2-2, with D perhaps matching TRBD1 (6 bases). CDR3 size: 17 residues. Germline CDR1 LNHNV, CDR2 YYDKDF (reference sequence). Trimming took off 2 bases at V and 1 base at J, with 14 bases between the two ends. CDR3 sequence reads: CATSRPQGLGNTGELFF. The DNA for the CDR3 is TGTGCCACCAGCAGACCCCAGGGGTTAGGGAACACCGGGGAGCTGTTTTTT.

The sample holds many counts of this clone. This sequence joins TRBV7-9 and TRBJ1-5; possibly TRBD1 for D (6 bases). The germline CDR1 and CDR2 sequences are SEHNR and FQNEAQ (reference sequence). CDR3 size: 14 residues. The V and J ends lost 4 bases and 5 bases respectively, with 12 bases between them. The CDR3 sequence: CASSWRKGDQPQHF. The CDR3 DNA sequence: TGTGCCAGCAGCTGGCGTAAGGGGGATCAGCCCCAGCATTTT.

This clone has more than one count but fewer than ten. This chain connects TRBV2 to TRBJ2-2; TRBD1 agrees at 8 bases. The V gene's germline CDR1 is SNHLY and CDR2 FYNNEI. The CDR3 loop spans 14 amino acids. The V segment lost 7 bases and the J segment 6 bases; nucleotides outside the gene matches: 7. The CDR3 sequence: CASTGRGHAGELFF. DNA of the CDR3: TGTGCCAGCACGGGCAGGGGGCATGCCGGGGAGCTGTTTTTT.